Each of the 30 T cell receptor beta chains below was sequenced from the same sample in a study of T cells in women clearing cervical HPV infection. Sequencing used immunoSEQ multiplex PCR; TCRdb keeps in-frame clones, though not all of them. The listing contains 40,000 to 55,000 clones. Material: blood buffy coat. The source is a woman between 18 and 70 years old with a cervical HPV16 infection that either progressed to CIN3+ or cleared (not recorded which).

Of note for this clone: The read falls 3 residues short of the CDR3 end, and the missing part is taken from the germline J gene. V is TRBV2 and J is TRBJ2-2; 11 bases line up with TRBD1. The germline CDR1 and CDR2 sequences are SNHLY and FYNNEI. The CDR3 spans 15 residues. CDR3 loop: CASSEEGTGGSPLFF. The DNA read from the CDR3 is TGTGCCAGCAGTGAGGAAGGGACAGGGGGTTCACCG.

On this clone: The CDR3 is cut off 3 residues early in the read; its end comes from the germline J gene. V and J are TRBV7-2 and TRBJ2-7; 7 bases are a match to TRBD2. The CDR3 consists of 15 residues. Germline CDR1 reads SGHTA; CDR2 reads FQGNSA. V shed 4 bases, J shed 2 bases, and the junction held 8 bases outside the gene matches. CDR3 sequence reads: CASSSTSAPAYEQYF. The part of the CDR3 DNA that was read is TGTGCCAGCAGCTCCACTAGCGCCCCTGCCTACGAG.

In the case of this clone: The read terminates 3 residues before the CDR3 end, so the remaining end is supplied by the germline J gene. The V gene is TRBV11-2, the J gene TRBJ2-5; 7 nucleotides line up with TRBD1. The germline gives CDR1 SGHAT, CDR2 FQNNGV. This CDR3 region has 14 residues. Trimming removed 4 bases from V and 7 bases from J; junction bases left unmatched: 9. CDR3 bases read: TGTGCCAGCAGCTATGGGGACAGTCGGGGGACC. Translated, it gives CASSYGDSRGT. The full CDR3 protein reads CASSYGDSRGTQYF. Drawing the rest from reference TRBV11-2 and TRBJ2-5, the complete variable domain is EAGVAQSPRYKIIEKRQSVAFWCNPISGHATLYWYQQILGQGPKLLIQFQNNGVVDDSQLPKDRFSAERLKGVDSTLKIQPAKLEDSAVYLCASSYGDSRGTQYFGPGTRLLVL.

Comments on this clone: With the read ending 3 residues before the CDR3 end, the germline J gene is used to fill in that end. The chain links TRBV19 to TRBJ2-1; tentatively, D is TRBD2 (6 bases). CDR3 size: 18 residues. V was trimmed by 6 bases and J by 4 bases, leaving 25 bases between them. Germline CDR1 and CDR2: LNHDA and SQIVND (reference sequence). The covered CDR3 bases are TGTGCCAGTAGCCTCCGGGGTTTGACCGGAGGAGGGTACAATGAG. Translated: CASSLRGLTGGGYNE. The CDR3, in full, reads CASSLRGLTGGGYNEQFF.

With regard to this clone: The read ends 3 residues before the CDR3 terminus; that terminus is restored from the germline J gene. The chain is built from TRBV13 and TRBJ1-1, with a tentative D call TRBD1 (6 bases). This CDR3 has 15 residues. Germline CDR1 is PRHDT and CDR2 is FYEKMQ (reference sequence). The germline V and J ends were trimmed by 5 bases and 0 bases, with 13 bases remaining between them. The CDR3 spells CASSPGTKMNTEAFF. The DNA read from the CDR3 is TGTGCCAGCAGCCCTGGGACAAAAATGAACACTGAA.

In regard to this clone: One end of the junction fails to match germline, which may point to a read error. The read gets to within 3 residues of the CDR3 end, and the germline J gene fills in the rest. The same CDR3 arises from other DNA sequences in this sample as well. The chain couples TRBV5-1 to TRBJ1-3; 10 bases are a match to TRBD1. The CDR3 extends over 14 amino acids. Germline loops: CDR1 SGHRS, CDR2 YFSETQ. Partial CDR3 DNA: TGCGCCAGCAGGGGACAGGGGACTGGAAACACG. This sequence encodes CASRGQGTGNT. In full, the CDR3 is CASRGQGTGNTIYF.

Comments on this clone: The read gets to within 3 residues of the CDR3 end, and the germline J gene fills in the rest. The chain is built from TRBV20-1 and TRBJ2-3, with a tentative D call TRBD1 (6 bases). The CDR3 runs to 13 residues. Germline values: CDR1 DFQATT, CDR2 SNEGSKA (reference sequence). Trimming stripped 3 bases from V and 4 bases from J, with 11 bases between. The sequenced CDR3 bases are TGCAGTGCTAGCCGGACAGCCGCAGATACG. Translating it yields CSASRTAADT. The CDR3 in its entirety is CSASRTAADTQYF.

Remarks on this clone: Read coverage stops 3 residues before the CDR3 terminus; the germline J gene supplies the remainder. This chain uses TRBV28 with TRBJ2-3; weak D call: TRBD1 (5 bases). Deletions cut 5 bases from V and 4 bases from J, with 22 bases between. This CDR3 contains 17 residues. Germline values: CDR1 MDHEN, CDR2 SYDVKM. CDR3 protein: CASSLSPQGIIADTQYF. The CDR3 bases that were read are TGTGCCAGCAGTCTATCCCCCCAGGGAATCATAGCAGATACG.

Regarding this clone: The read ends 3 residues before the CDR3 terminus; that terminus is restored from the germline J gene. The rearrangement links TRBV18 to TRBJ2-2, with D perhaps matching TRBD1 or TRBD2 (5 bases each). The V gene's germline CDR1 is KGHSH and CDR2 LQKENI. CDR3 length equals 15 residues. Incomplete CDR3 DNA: TGTGCCAGCTCAGCAGGGATTAGAGGGGCCAACGTG. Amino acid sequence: CASSAGIRGANV. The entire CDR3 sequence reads CASSAGIRGANVLFF.

The CDR3 spells CATHRGLNSNQPQHF. The sequenced CDR3 bases are TGTGCCACCCACAGGGGATTAAATAGCAATCAGCCC. The chain carries TRBV28 and TRBJ1-5, with 7 positions matching TRBD1. The read terminates 3 residues before the CDR3 end, so the remaining end is supplied by the germline J gene. The V gene's germline CDR1 is MDHEN and CDR2 SYDVKM. After removal of 10 bases from V and 0 bases from J, the junction contained 9 bases not matched to a gene. There are 15 residues in the CDR3. The full variable domain, rest sourced from reference TRBV28 and TRBJ1-5, is DVKVTQSSRYLVKRTGEKVFLECVQDMDHENMFWYRQDPGLGLRLIYFSYDVKMKEKGDIPEGYSVSREKKERFSLILESASTNQTSMYLCATHRGLNSNQPQHFGDGTRLSIL.

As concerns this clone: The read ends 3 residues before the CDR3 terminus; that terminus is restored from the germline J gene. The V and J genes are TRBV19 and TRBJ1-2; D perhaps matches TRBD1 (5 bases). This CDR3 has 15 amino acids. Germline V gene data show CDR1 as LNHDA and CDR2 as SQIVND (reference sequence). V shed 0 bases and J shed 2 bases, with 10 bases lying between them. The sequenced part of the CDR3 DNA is TGTGCCAGTAGTATAGAAGGGCGGGGCAACTATGGC. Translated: CASSIEGRGNYG. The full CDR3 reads CASSIEGRGNYGYTF.

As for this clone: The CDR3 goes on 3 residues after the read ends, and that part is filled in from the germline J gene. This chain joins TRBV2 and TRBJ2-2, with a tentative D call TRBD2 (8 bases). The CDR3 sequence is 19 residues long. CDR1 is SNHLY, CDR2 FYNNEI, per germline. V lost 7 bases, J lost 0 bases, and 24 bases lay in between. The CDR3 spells CASNPRGLAGVANTGELFF. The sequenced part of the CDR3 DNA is TGTGCCAGCAATCCGAGGGGGCTAGCGGGCGTCGCGAACACCGGGGAG.

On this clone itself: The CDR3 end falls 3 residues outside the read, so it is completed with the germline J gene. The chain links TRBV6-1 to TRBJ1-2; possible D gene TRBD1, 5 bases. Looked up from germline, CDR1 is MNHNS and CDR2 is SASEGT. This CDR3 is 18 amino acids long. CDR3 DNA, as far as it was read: TGTGCCAGCAGTGAAGCTAGCGGGGGGTTCCTCCCAACCTACGAC. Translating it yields CASSEASGGFLPTYD. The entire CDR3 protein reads CASSEASGGFLPTYDYTF.

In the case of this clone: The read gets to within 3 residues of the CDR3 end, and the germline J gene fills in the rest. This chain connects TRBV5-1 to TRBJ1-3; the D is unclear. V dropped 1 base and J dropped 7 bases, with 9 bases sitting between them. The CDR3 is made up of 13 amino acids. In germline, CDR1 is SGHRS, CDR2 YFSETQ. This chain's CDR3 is CASSLWVGNTIYF. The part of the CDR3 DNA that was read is TGCGCCAGCAGCTTGTGGGTAGGGAACACC.

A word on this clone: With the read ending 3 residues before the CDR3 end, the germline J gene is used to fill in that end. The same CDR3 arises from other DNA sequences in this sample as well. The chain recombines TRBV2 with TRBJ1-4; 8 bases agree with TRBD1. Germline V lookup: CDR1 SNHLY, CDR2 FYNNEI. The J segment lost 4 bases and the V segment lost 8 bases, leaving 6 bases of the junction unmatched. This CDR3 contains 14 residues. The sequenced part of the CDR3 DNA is TGTGCCAGCTGGGGAGGACAGGGTAATGAAAAA. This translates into CASWGGQGNEK. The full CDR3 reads CASWGGQGNEKLFF.

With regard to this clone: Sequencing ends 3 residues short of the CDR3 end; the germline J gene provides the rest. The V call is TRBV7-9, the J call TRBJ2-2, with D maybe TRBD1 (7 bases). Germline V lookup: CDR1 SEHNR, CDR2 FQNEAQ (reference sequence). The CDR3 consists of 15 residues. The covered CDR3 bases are TGTGCCAGCAGCGACCCCAGGGGGGTCGAAGAAAAG. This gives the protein CASSDPRGVEEK. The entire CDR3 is CASSDPRGVEEKLFF. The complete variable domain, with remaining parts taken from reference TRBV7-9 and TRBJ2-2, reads DTGVSQNPRHKITKRGQNVTFRCDPISEHNRLYWYRQTLGQGPEFLTYFQNEAQLEKSRLLSDRFSAERPKGSFSTLEIQRTEQGDSAMYLCASSDPRGVEEKLFFGEGSRLTVL.

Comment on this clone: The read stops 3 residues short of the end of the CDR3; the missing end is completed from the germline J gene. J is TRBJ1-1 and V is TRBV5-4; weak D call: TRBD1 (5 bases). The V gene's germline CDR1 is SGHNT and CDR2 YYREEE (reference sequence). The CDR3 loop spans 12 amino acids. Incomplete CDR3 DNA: TGTGCCAGCACCTCGGGCAGGGCGAAA. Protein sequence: CASTSGRAK. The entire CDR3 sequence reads CASTSGRAKAFF.

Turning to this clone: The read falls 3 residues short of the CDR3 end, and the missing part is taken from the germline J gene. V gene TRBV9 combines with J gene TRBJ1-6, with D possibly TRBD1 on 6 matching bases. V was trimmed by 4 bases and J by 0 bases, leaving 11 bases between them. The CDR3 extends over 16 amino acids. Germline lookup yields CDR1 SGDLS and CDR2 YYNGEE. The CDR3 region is CASSTGSSSYNSPLHF. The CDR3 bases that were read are TGTGCCAGCAGCACAGGGAGTAGCTCCTATAATTCACCC. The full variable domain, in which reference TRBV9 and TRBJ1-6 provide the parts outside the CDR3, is DSGVTQTPKHLITATGQRVTLRCSPRSGDLSVYWYQQSLDQGLQFLIQYYNGEERAKGNILERFSAQQFPDLHSELNLSSLELGDSALYFCASSTGSSSYNSPLHFGNGTRLTVT.

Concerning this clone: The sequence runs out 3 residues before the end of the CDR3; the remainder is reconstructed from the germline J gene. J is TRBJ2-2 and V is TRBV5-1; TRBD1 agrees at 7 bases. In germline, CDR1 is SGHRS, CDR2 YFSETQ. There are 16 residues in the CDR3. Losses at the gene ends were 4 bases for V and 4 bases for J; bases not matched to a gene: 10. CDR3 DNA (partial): TGCGCCAGCAGCCCCGAGTCTTGGACAGGCACCGGGGAG. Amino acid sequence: CASSPESWTGTGE. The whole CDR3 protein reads CASSPESWTGTGELFF.

The CDR3 loop reads CASSYQGQWREKLFF. The part of the CDR3 DNA that was read is TGCGCCAGCAGCTACCAGGGCCAATGGCGGGAAAAA. This chain uses TRBV5-1 with TRBJ1-4; the D gene is possibly TRBD1 (5 bases). The DNA ends 3 residues before the CDR3 does, and the rest of the CDR3 is filled in from the germline J gene. V dropped 3 bases and J dropped 8 bases, with 17 bases sitting between them. From germline, CDR1 is SGHRS and CDR2 YFSETQ. The CDR3 is made up of 15 amino acids.

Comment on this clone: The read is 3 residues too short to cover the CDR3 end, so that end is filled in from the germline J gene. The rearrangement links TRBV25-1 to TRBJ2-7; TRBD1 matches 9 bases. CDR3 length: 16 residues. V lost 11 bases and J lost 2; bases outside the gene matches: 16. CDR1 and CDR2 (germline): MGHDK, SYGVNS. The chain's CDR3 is CASQILAGTGTYEQYF. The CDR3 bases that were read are TGTGCCTCCCAGATCCTCGCGGGGACAGGGACCTACGAG.

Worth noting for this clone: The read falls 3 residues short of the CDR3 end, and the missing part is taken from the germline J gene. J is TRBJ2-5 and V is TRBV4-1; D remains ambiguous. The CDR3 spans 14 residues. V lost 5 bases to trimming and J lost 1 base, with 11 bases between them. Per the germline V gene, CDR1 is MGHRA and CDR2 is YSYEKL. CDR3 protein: CASSAAPGQETQYF. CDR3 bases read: TGCGCCAGCAGCGCTGCCCCGGGCCAAGAGACC.

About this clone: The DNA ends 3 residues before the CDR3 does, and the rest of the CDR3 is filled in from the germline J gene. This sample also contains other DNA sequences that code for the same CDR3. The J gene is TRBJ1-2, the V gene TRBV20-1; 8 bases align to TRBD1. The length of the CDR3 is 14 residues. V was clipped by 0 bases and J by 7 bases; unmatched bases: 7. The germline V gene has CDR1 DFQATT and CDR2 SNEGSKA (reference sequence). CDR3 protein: CSARDGQGAGGYTF. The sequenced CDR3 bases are TGCAGTGCTAGAGATGGGCAGGGGGCGGGTGGC.

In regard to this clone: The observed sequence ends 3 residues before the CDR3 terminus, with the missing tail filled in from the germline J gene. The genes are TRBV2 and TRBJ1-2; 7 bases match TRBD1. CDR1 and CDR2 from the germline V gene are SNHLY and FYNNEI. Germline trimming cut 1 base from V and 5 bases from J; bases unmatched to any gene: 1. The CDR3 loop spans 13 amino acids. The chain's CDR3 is CASSEGGQYGYTF. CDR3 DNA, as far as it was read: TGTGCCAGCAGTGAAGGGGGACAGTATGGC.

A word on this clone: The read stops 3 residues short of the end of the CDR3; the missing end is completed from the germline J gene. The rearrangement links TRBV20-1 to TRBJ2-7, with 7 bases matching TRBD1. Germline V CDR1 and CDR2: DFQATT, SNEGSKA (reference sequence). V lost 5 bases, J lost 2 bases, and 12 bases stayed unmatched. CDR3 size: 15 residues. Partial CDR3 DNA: TGCAGTGCTCGGACAGCCGAGGGGGCTGCCTACGAG. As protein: CSARTAEGAAYE. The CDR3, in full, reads CSARTAEGAAYEQYF.

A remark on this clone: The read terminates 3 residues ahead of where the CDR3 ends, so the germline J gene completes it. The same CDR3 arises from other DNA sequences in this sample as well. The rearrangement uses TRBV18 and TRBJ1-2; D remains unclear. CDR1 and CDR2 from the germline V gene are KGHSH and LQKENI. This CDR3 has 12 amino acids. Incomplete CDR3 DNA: TGTGCCAGCTCACCGAGCACAGATACC. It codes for CASSPSTDT. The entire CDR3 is CASSPSTDTYTF.

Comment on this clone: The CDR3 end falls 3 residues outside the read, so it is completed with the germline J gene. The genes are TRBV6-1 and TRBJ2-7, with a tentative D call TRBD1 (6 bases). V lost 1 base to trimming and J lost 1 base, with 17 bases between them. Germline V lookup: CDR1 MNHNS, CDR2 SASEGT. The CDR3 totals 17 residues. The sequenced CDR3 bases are TGTGCCAGCAGTGAAGGGGTGGCGAAGACAGGATCCTACGAG. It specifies CASSEGVAKTGSYE. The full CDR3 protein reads CASSEGVAKTGSYEQYF.

The CDR3 region is CASSLEVVGGAGSDTQYF. The sequenced part of the CDR3 DNA is TGCGCCAGCAGCTTGGAGGTGGTTGGGGGGGCTGGATCGGATACC. The chain uses TRBV5-1 and TRBJ2-5, with a tentative D call TRBD2 (7 bases). The read terminates 3 residues before the CDR3 end, so the remaining end is supplied by the germline J gene. Germline CDR1 and CDR2: SGHRS and YFSETQ. The CDR3 has 18 amino acids.

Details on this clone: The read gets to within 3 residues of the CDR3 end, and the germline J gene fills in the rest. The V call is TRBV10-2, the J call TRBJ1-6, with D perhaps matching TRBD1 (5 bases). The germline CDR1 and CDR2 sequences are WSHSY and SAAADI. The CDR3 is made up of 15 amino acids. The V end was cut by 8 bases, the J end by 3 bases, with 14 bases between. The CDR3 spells CASAAGANYNSPLHF. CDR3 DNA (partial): TGCGCCAGCGCTGCTGGGGCAAACTATAATTCACCC.

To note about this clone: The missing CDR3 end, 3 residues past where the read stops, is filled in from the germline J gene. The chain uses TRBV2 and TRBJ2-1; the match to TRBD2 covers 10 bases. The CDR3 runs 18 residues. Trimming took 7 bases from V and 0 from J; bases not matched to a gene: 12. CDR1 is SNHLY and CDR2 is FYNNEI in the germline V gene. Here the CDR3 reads CASTVRTSGQSSYNEQFF. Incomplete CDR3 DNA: TGTGCCAGCACGGTGAGGACTAGCGGACAGAGCTCCTACAATGAG.